Included here is one TCR beta chain sequence, with context. Assay used: immunoSEQ multiplex PCR; TCRdb lists only in-frame clones, some missing. The sample gives about 280,000 clones, roughly 89% of which show up once; about 1.7% is in the top ten. This sample is part of a study of blood T cell repertoires in COVID-19. Looked up from germline, CDR1 is MGHRA and CDR2 is YSYEKL. With V trimmed by 1 base and J by 2 bases, 5 bases remained unmatched. This CDR3 contains 15 residues. The receptor's source is a woman between 18 and 29 years old with acute COVID-19. The chain combines TRBV4-1 with TRBJ2-7; 7 bases are shared with TRBD1. The specimen sequenced was PBMCs or T cells enriched from blood (not recorded which). The chain's CDR3 is CASSQAQGKPYEQYF. In DNA, the CDR3 is TGCGCCAGCAGCCAAGCACAGGGGAAACCCTACGAGCAGTACTTC.